The entry below describes one T cell receptor beta chain. Its cognate antigen is unknown. With 8 bases removed from V and 3 bases from J, the gap between germline ends came to 11 bases. Germline CDR1 reads MNHEY; CDR2 reads SVGEGT. The CDR3 contains 13 residues. The entry originates in a study of CD8 T cells in ankylosing spondylitis. Points from the study as a whole: It appeared that ankylosing spondylitis blood was characterized by a TCR beta motif of several highly homologous variants.

MiXCR was run by TCRdb on the 5' RACE reads, yielding one entry per CDR3 protein. The table has around 890,000 distinct CDR3 sequences, 10% to 15% seen once. This TCR came from a male donor with ankylosing spondylitis. The material sequenced was blood, either unsorted or a sorted T cell fraction (not recorded which). The V call is TRBV6-2 or TRBV6-3, the J call TRBJ2-1; TRBD1 is a possible D gene (5 bases). The CDR3 region has the DNA TGTGCCAGCTCAGGGATTCGCTACAATGAGCAGTTCTTC. The encoded protein is CASSGIRYNEQFF.